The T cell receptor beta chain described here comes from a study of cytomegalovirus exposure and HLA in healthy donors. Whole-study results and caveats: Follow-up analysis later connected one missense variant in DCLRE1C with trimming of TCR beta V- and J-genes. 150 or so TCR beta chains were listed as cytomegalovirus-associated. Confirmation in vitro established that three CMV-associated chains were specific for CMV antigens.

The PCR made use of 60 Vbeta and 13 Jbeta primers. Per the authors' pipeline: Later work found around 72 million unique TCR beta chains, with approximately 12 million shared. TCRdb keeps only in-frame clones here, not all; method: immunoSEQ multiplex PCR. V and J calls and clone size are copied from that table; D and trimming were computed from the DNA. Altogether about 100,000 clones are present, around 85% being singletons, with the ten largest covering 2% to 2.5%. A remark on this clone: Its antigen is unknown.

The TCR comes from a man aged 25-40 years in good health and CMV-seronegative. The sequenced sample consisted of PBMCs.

The CDR3 protein is CGGGTGGYEQFF. CDR3 DNA: TGCGGCGGGGGGACAGGGGGTTATGAGCAGTTCTTC. The J gene is TRBJ2-1, the V gene TRBV29-1; 11 positions match TRBD1. There are 12 residues in the CDR3. CDR1 and CDR2 (germline): SQVTM, ANQGSEA.